This TCR beta chain came from a study of OX40 agonist ivuxolimab in advanced cancers. At the level of the whole study: Ivuxolimab was an agonistic, fully human IgG2 monoclonal antibody directed against OX40 (CD134), a costimulatory receptor. Intravenous ivuxolimab was administered to patients every 2 weeks at six dose levels: 0.01, 0.1, 0.3, 1.5, 3 and 10 mg/kg. Of the 50 to 55 dose-escalation patients, hepatocellular carcinoma was present in roughly 19, melanoma in around 15, renal cell carcinoma in 9 and head and neck cancer in 9. In the dose-escalation cohort, 82.7% of patients were male, and the mean age was roughly 56 years with a range of roughly 20 to 85. Patients were allowed to have had prior anti-PD-1, anti-PD-L1 or anti-CTLA-4 therapy, and around 41% of the dose-escalation patients had previously received checkpoint inhibitors. Partial responses occurred in three dose-escalation patients: two with cutaneous melanoma and one with hepatocellular carcinoma. The purpose of peripheral TCRbeta sequencing was to test whether ivuxolimab changed TCR sequence diversity and led to clonal T-cell expansion. The paper reports the monotherapy dose-escalation portion (N of about 52 patients) of the phase I ivuxolimab trial. General findings and caveats noted by the study authors: Low levels of normalized T-cell clonal expansion were also seen in some nonresponding patients. In the 0.1-3.0 mg/kg groups, partial responders were among the patients with the lowest normalized peripheral clonal expansion, particularly in CD8+ T cells. The antigen specificity of the peripheral T cells that underwent clonal expansion was not determined. At doses from 0.1 to 3.0 mg/kg, clonal expansion was seen in both CD4+ and CD8+ blood T cells between baseline and week 6. After ivuxolimab, CD8+ T cells had more expanded clones than CD4+ T cells on average.

As to this clone: The antigen it binds to is not known. Within one base of it there is no much larger clone, and no base qualities were kept.

To sequence the TCRbeta CDR3 region, genomic DNA was isolated from the sorted cells. The immunoSEQ Assay was used for sequencing of TCRbeta CDR3 regions. The immuneACCESS repertoire file appears here via TCRdb, limited to in-frame rearrangements. These files lack a portion of the clones; in checked studies, under half of the deficit traces to unresolved V genes, and the cause of the others is not known. The sample includes about 62,000 clones, with approximately 82% observed a single time. Jointly, the top ten make up roughly 2.6% of the sample. CDR1 and CDR2 (SGHTA, FQGNSA) derive from the germline V gene. The CDR3, cysteine through phenylalanine, is 13 amino acids long. Of the read, only the CDR3 DNA is kept; its 39 bases are in frame from base 1. Trimming takes 3 bases from V and 4 bases from J, and the germline ends sit 9 bases apart. Patients with a history of autoimmune disease or receiving systemic immunosuppression were excluded from the trial. In every dose cohort, peripheral blood was drawn for TCR sequencing at baseline, cycle 4 day 1, and cycle 7 day 1. Samples were obtained from an open-label, multicenter, first-in-human phase I dose-escalation trial of ivuxolimab. Adults with locally advanced or metastatic melanoma, renal cell carcinoma, hepatocellular carcinoma or head and neck squamous cell carcinoma were enrolled in the trial. CD4+ and CD8+ T cells were sorted separately from peripheral blood before TCR sequencing.

Recombination connected TRBV7-2 to TRBJ2-5; a confident D gene designation cannot be given. The sample here was CD4+ or CD8+ T cells sorted from blood, taken in a trial of the OX40 agonist ivuxolimab. This clonotype was sampled from an adult with an advanced solid tumor such as melanoma, head and neck, liver or kidney cancer. The CDR3 in this case is CASSLSTGETQYF. The DNA is as follows: TGTGCCAGCAGCTTGAGTACGGGAGAGACCCAGTACTTC. Here the CDR3 is joined to the reference TRBV7-2 and TRBJ2-5 genes, and the full variable domain is: GAGVSQSPSNKVTEKGKDVELRCDPISGHTALYWYRQSLGQGLEFLIYFQGNSAPDKSGLPSDRFSAERTGGSVSTLTIQRTQQEDSAVYLCASSLSTGETQYFGPGTRLLVL.